Presented here are 9 T cell receptor beta chains from one specimen sequenced in a study of blood T cells in healthy people across ages. For the second PCR, which ran for about 6 to 11 cycles, a sample-barcoded 5' primer and a J-beta primer mix were used. TCRdb ran MiXCR on the 5' RACE reads and lists one entry per CDR3 protein. The data show over 550,000 distinct CDR3 sequences, with about 28% seen just once and 15% to 19% held by the top ten. The sequencing input was blood. These receptor sequences come from a woman aged 80 or older in good health.

This chain links TRBV4-2 with TRBJ2-5; D gene uncertain. Trimming pared 4 bases from V and 5 bases from J, leaving 17 bases between. CDR1 and CDR2 (germline): LGHNA, YNFKEQ. CDR3 size: 15 residues. This chain's CDR3 is CASSPRTSNGETQYF. CDR3 DNA sequence: TGTGCCAGCAGCCCCCGGACCTCAAATGGGGAGACCCAGTACTTC.

This clonotype came up many times. The chain combines TRBV11-2 with TRBJ1-2, with 9 bases matching TRBD1. This CDR3 is 15 amino acids long. Germline V gene data show CDR1 as SGHAT and CDR2 as FQNNGV. V shed 1 base and J 7 bases; nucleotides not matched to a gene: 7. Here the CDR3 reads CASSLAGTGYFGYTF. CDR3 DNA sequence: TGTGCCAGCAGCTTAGCCGGGACAGGGTACTTTGGCTACACCTTC.

A word on this clonotype: A much larger clonotype is one base distant, so this may be a read error. The V gene is TRBV5-1, the J gene TRBJ2-1; possibly TRBD1 or TRBD2 for D (5 bases each). CDR3 length equals 16 residues. The germline V gene encodes CDR1 SGHRS and CDR2 YFSETQ. The V and J ends lost 0 bases and 13 bases respectively, with 23 bases between them. The CDR3 is CASSLVGASRQETQFF. CDR3 DNA: TGCGCCAGCAGCTTGGTAGGGGCTAGCAGACAAGAGACCCAGTTCTTC.

This clonotype was seen many times. Here the CDR3 reads CSVVSGRTGELFF. CDR3 nucleotide sequence: TGCAGCGTCGTTAGCGGTCGAACCGGGGAGCTGTTTTTT. The genes are TRBV29-1 and TRBJ2-2, with D maybe TRBD2 (6 bases). The CDR3 contains 13 residues. CDR1 is SQVTM and CDR2 is ANQGSEA in the germline V gene. V shed 6 bases and J shed 5 bases, with 13 bases lying between them.

Many counts were recorded for this clonotype. The chain uses TRBV20-1 and TRBJ2-1, with 8 bases aligning to TRBD2. Germline V gives CDR1 DFQATT, CDR2 SNEGSKA (reference sequence). The junction had 9 bases not matched to a gene; V was cut back by 5 bases and J by 6 bases. The CDR3 has 14 residues. The CDR3 protein is CSALDQRGFNEQFF. For the CDR3, the DNA is TGCAGTGCTCTAGACCAGCGGGGGTTCAATGAGCAGTTCTTC.

This clonotype was detected only a few times. V gene TRBV24-1 combines with J gene TRBJ2-1; D ambiguous. The CDR3 length is 17 residues. CDR1 KGHDR and CDR2 SFDVKD come from the germline V gene. Deletions cut 1 base from V and 2 bases from J, with 14 bases between. CDR3 DNA sequence: TGTGCCACCAGTGATTTTCGGGCGGACCGCACCTACAATGAGCAGTTCTTC. Its translation: CATSDFRADRTYNEQFF.

This clonotype was counted only a few times. A much larger clone differs from this one at a single base, so this may be a read error. V and J are TRBV7-9 and TRBJ2-5, with a weak D call TRBD2 (5 bases). The V and J ends lost 5 bases and 1 base respectively, with 14 bases between them. Germline-derived CDR1 and CDR2 are SEHNR and FQNEAQ (reference sequence). The CDR3 is made up of 15 amino acids. CDR3 coding DNA: TGTGCCAGCAGCGCCCCCGGGATAGGCCAAGAGACCCAGTACTTC. This gives the protein CASSAPGIGQETQYF. Using reference TRBV7-9 and TRBJ2-5 for the parts outside the CDR3, the full variable domain is DTGVSQNPRHKITKRGQNVTFRCDPISEHNRLYWYRQTLGQGPEFLTYFQNEAQLEKSRLLSDRFSAERPKGSFSTLEIQRTEQGDSAMYLCASSAPGIGQETQYFGPGTRLLVL.

This clonotype has only a few counts. The rearrangement joins TRBV7-9 to TRBJ2-1; 9 bases align to TRBD2. TRBJ2-7 explains the end of the DNA better; the J call may be wrong. The CDR3 has 17 residues. Germline CDR1 is SEHNR and CDR2 is FQNEAQ (reference sequence). The CDR3 here is CASSAGTSNRRYNEQYF. CDR3 nucleotides: TGTGCCAGCAGCGCCGGGACTAGCAATCGGCGCTACAATGAGCAGTACTTC.

This clonotype was counted a few times. The chain recombines TRBV3-1 with TRBJ1-3; possible D gene TRBD1, 6 bases. There are 17 residues in the CDR3. V lost 1 base and J 0 bases, leaving 13 bases between the germline ends. CDR1 LGHDT and CDR2 YNNKEL come from the germline V gene (reference sequence). The CDR3 DNA is TGTGCCAGCAGCCAAGCCTCGGACAGATTCTCTGGAAACACCATATATTTT. Its protein is CASSQASDRFSGNTIYF.